This T cell receptor beta chain derives from a study of cytomegalovirus exposure and HLA in healthy donors. Study-wide points: Cytomegalovirus association was listed for around 180 TCR beta chains.

This clone appeared once. Its antigen is undetermined. Vbeta (60) and Jbeta (13) primers were used in the PCR. Profiled with immunoSEQ multiplex PCR; TCRdb holds only in-frame clones, not every one. Counted here are approximately 150,000 clones, 70% to 85% occurring once; the ten biggest clones make up 2% to 2.5%. The V gene lost 9 bases and the J gene lost 0 bases, with 15 bases spanning the gap. There are 16 residues in the CDR3. Germline V lookup: CDR1 LNHDA, CDR2 SQIVND (reference sequence). Sequencing was performed on PBMCs. The genes are TRBV19 and TRBJ1-6; TRBD1 might be the D (6 bases). The sequence derives from a human donor in good health. The CDR3 bases are TGTGCCAGCGGGACACCCGAAAGCTCCTATAATTCACCCCTCCACTTT. It codes for CASGTPESSYNSPLHF.